The present T cell receptor beta chain was sequenced within a study of blood T cell repertoires in COVID-19. Study summary: Acute-phase and convalescent COVID-19 samples originated in the United States, Italy and Spain.

Germline V gives CDR1 SGHTA, CDR2 FQGNSA. Germline trimming cut 5 bases from V and 4 bases from J; bases unmatched to any gene: 12. This CDR3 region has 19 residues. Per the original methods: Estimated nucleated cell counts came from reference gene primer amplification. The assay was immunoSEQ multiplex PCR, and TCRdb's table has in-frame clones only and misses some. V and J calls and clone size are copied from that table; D and trimming were computed from the DNA. Among about 45,000 clones listed, 80% to 90% were seen once. Sequenced sample: peripheral blood. The chain recombines TRBV7-2 with TRBJ2-1, with 15 bases lining up with TRBD2. The TCR sequence derives from a human donor in a cohort sampled during active COVID-19. The CDR3 DNA reads TGTGCCAGCAGCACGCCCGGACTAGCGGGAGGGCCGGGTTACAATGAGCAGTTCTTC. It is translated as CASSTPGLAGGPGYNEQFF. Full variable domain (rest looked up from reference TRBV7-2 and TRBJ2-1): GAGVSQSPSNKVTEKGKDVELRCDPISGHTALYWYRQSLGQGLEFLIYFQGNSAPDKSGLPSDRFSAERTGGSVSTLTIQRTQQEDSAVYLCASSTPGLAGGPGYNEQFFGPGTRLTVL.